These T cell receptor beta chains were read from a single sample in a study of early T cells in non-severe SARS-CoV-2 infection. TCRdb fed the 5' RACE reads into MiXCR, producing one record per CDR3 protein. The table has about 83,000 distinct CDR3 sequences, more than 9% seen once; the top ten hold around 8%. The source was whole blood, collected at baseline. The receptors stem from an adult who was a healthcare worker with PCR-confirmed SARS-CoV-2 infection or an uninfected control (not recorded which). The CDR3 runs from the conserved cysteine through the conserved F or W. A D gene is named only where the DNA matches it firmly. A clone size is listed for some rows: how often the clone was seen (once, few, many), or a class if it is expanded.

DNA,CDR3,size,D,V,J
TGTGCCAGCAGCTTGGGGCCGGACAGGGTAGGTCAGCCCCAGCATTTT,CASSLGPDRVGQPQHF,many,TRBD1,TRBV5-4,TRBJ1-5
TGTGCCAGCAGCTTAGCGCCGGGGCGGAGCTCCTACAATGAGCAGTTCTTC,CASSLAPGRSSYNEQFF,many,.,TRBV7-2,TRBJ2-1
TGTGCCAGCAGCCCCCTACGGGGATCTGGTGAAAAACTGTTTTTT,CASSPLRGSGEKLFF,few,.,TRBV7-9,TRBJ1-4
TGTGCCACCAGCACTTGGACCAGCAGGAGGGAGACCCAGTACTTC,CATSTWTSRRETQYF,few,.,TRBV7-9,TRBJ2-5
TGTGCCAGCAGCTTAGTAACAGGGTCTGGAAACACCATATATTTT,CASSLVTGSGNTIYF,few,.,TRBV7-2,TRBJ1-3
TGTGCCAGCAGTTCAAGCGGGAGGTTCCAAGAGACCCAGTACTTC,CASSSSGRFQETQYF,few,TRBD2,TRBV27,TRBJ2-5
TGTGCCAGCAGGACAGGGGGCGCGGACTACACCTTC,CASRTGGADYTF,few,TRBD1,TRBV7-9,TRBJ1-2
TGTGCCAGTAGGGGAATGAACACTGAAGCTTTCTTT,CASRGMNTEAFF,many,.,TRBV7-9,TRBJ1-1
TGCAGTGCTAGAGATTTCGGCACCCAAGAGACCCAGTACTTC,CSARDFGTQETQYF,many,.,TRBV20-1,TRBJ2-5
TGCGCCAGTGGAGCCCACGGGACCCAGTACTTC,CASGAHGTQYF,.,.,TRBV10-1,TRBJ2-5
TGTGCCAGCAGTACAAACAGCGGGAGGGCCTTAAATGAGCAGTTCTTC,CASSTNSGRALNEQFF,few,TRBD2,TRBV6-5,TRBJ2-1
TGCAGCGGACGGACGGCCTACGAGCAGTACTTC,CSGRTAYEQYF,.,.,TRBV29-1,TRBJ2-7
TGTGCCAGCAGCCCCCGGCCTAGCATTTGGTTTGAAATAGAGACCCAGTACTTC,CASSPRPSIWFEIETQYF,many,.,TRBV14,TRBJ2-5
TGTGCCAGTGGTCCCCGACTAGCGGGAGGCGGGACCCAGTACTTC,CASGPRLAGGGTQYF,few,TRBD2,TRBV6-5,TRBJ2-5
TGTGCCAGCAGCGTAGTGGGTAGCACAGATACGCAGTATTTT,CASSVVGSTDTQYF,.,.,TRBV9,TRBJ2-3
TGCGCCAGCAGCACTGACAGGCCCTACAATGAGCAGTTCTTC,CASSTDRPYNEQFF,few,.,TRBV5-1,TRBJ2-1
TGTGCCAGTAGTATGGGGGACTTGGACATTCAGTACTTC,CASSMGDLDIQYF,few,.,TRBV19,TRBJ2-4
TGCGCCAGCAACTCCGGGACAACCGGGGAGCTGTTTTTT,CASNSGTTGELFF,.,.,TRBV10-1,TRBJ2-2
TGCAGTGCTAGACCACTAGCGGGAAGGGAGACCCAGTACTTC,CSARPLAGRETQYF,few,TRBD2,TRBV20-1,TRBJ2-5